Following are 15 T cell receptor beta chains from one sample sequenced in a study of blood T cell repertoires in COVID-19 (dated by TCRdb to 2018 to 2020). Receptors were amplified or captured by the immunoSEQ multiplex PCR assay. TCRdb provides this immuneACCESS table in a form limited to in-frame rearrangements. Some clones are lacking; in checked studies, under half of them reflect an unresolved V gene, and why the rest are absent is not known. For this sample the table gives about 330,000 clones, of which 92% were detected only once. The ten biggest clones cover roughly 20% of the sample. The specimen was PBMCs or T cells enriched from blood (not recorded which). These receptors all come from a woman in her twenties or thirties who had recovered from COVID-19.

The chain combines TRBV7-2 with TRBJ2-3; 8 nucleotides agree with TRBD2. The CDR3 is 15 residues long. With V trimmed by 5 bases and J by 4 bases, 8 bases remained unmatched. CDR1 is SGHTA and CDR2 is FQGNSA in the germline V gene. CDR3 nucleotides: TGTGCCAGCAGCCCGGGGACTAGTCTTGCAGATACGCAGTATTTT. It yields the protein CASSPGTSLADTQYF.

V usage is TRBV28 and J usage is TRBJ1-6, with D uncertain. The germline V and J ends were trimmed by 5 bases and 6 bases, with 11 bases remaining between them. Germline V gene data show CDR1 as MDHEN and CDR2 as SYDVKM. This CDR3 has 14 residues. The CDR3 DNA is TGTGCCAGCAGTCCCGGGGATTTTAATTCACCCCTCCACTTT. Translation gives CASSPGDFNSPLHF.

The V call is TRBV18, the J call TRBJ2-2; D might be TRBD2 (6 bases). Germline CDR1 is KGHSH and CDR2 is LQKENI. Trimming shortened V by 3 bases and J by 2 bases, and 10 bases separated the two germline ends. The CDR3 covers 15 residues. CDR3 protein: CASSPGLQNTGELFF. The CDR3 DNA follows: TGTGCCAGCTCACCGGGACTCCAAAACACCGGGGAGCTGTTTTTT.

The rearrangement uses TRBV19 and TRBJ1-1; tentative D call: TRBD1 (6 bases). The CDR3 contains 13 residues. CDR1 LNHDA and CDR2 SQIVND come from the germline V gene (reference sequence). Trimming took 3 bases from V and 3 from J, leaving 8 bases between them. CDR3 sequence reads: CASSMGGHTEAFF. The CDR3 DNA is TGTGCCAGTAGTATGGGGGGGCACACTGAAGCTTTCTTT. The entire variable domain, with the rest obtained from reference TRBV19 and TRBJ1-1, is as follows: DGGITQSPKYLFRKEGQNVTLSCEQNLNHDAMYWYRQDPGQGLRLIYYSQIVNDFQKGDIAEGYSVSREKKESFPLTVTSAQKNPTAFYLCASSMGGHTEAFFGQGTRLTVV.

The chain is built from TRBV5-5 and TRBJ2-1, with TRBD1 matching over 11 bases. Unmatched junction bases numbered 10, after V lost 5 bases and J lost 6 bases. Germline CDR1 reads SGHKS; CDR2 reads YYEKEE (reference sequence). The CDR3 contains 16 residues. CDR3 residues: CASRNPRTGGFNEQFF. The CDR3 nucleotides are TGTGCCAGCAGAAACCCGCGGACAGGGGGCTTCAATGAGCAGTTCTTC.

The CDR3 loop reads CASSLRGGDTEAFF. CDR3 in DNA: TGCGCCAGCAGCTTGAGGGGCGGGGACACTGAAGCTTTCTTT. The rearrangement joins TRBV5-1 to TRBJ1-1; D might be TRBD1 (5 bases). Between the trimmed V and J ends, which lost 1 base and 3 bases, there was a span of 10 bases. Looked up from germline, CDR1 is SGHRS and CDR2 is YFSETQ. This CDR3 has 14 amino acids.

To note about this clone: The sample carries other DNA sequences with the same CDR3. This chain connects TRBV5-1 to TRBJ2-7, with D perhaps matching TRBD2 (5 bases). The V end was cut by 2 bases, the J end by 0 bases, with 9 bases between. This CDR3 is built from 14 residues. Germline CDR1 SGHRS, CDR2 YFSETQ. The CDR3 nucleotides read TGCGCCAGCAGCTTTACCGGGGACTCCTACGAGCAGTACTTC. Protein product: CASSFTGDSYEQYF.

The J gene is TRBJ1-4, the V gene TRBV29-1; no clear D gene. CDR1 and CDR2 from the germline V gene are SQVTM and ANQGSEA. This CDR3 region has 12 residues. V lost 7 bases to trimming and J lost 5 bases, with 11 bases between them. In DNA form, the CDR3 reads TGCAGCGCGTCATACTCAAATGAAAAACTGTTTTTT. Translation gives CSASYSNEKLFF.

This chain links TRBV24-1 with TRBJ2-7; weak D call: TRBD1 (5 bases). The CDR3 has 11 amino acids. Germline CDR1 is KGHDR and CDR2 is SFDVKD. Trimming removed 3 bases from V and 7 bases from J, with 6 bases in between. The CDR3 region has the DNA TGTGCCACCAGTGATAACAGGGAGCAGTACTTC. This gives the protein CATSDNREQYF.

The chain carries TRBV18 and TRBJ2-3, with D perhaps TRBD2 (6 bases). This CDR3 has 14 amino acids. V dropped 5 bases and J dropped 2 bases, with 11 bases sitting between them. CDR1 and CDR2 (germline): KGHSH, LQKENI. The DNA for the CDR3 is TGTGCCAGCTCATTACTAGCCGACACAGATACGCAGTATTTT. Protein product: CASSLLADTDTQYF. Variable domain in full (rest from reference TRBV18 and TRBJ2-3): NAGVMQNPRHLVRRRGQEARLRCSPMKGHSHVYWYRQLPEEGLKFMVYLQKENIIDESGMPKERFSAEFPKEGPSILRIQQVVRGDSAAYFCASSLLADTDTQYFGPGTRLTVL.

The chain recombines TRBV9 with TRBJ2-2; TRBD2 aligns across 8 bases. Germline V gene lookup returns CDR1 SGDLS and CDR2 YYNGEE. The V segment lost 0 bases and the J segment 5 bases; nucleotides outside the gene matches: 3. The CDR3 is 15 amino acids. For the CDR3, the DNA is TGTGCCAGCAGCGTAGTTAGCGGGAAAACCGGGGAGCTGTTTTTT. Translation gives CASSVVSGKTGELFF.

This clone has only one observation. The V and J genes are TRBV18 and TRBJ2-7; 9 bases agree with TRBD2. J lost 2 bases, V lost 3 bases, and 8 bases had no gene match. Per germline, CDR1 KGHSH and CDR2 LQKENI. CDR3 length: 16 amino acids. The CDR3 region has the DNA TGTGCCAGCTCACCTACCCCTGCGGGGGGGACCTACGAGCAGTACTTC. Encoded protein: CASSPTPAGGTYEQYF.

The V gene is TRBV12-3 or TRBV12-4, the J gene TRBJ1-2; no firm D call. The CDR3 covers 12 residues. Trimming shortened V by 3 bases and J by 10 bases, and 12 bases separated the two germline ends. CDR3 loop: CASSFSGDDYTF. The CDR3 DNA sequence: TGTGCCAGCAGTTTTTCGGGAGATGACTACACCTTC.

J is TRBJ1-1 and V is TRBV11-2; TRBD1 matches 9 bases. This CDR3 comprises 16 residues. Looked up from germline, CDR1 is SGHAT and CDR2 is FQNNGV. Germline trimming cut 5 bases from V and 1 base from J; bases unmatched to any gene: 8. For the CDR3, the DNA is TGTGCCAGCAGCCCTGGGGACAGGGTGGGGAACACTGAAGCTTTCTTT. The encoded protein is CASSPGDRVGNTEAFF.

The chain couples TRBV19 to TRBJ2-1; D is unresolved. This CDR3 comprises 14 residues. Trimming shortened V by 10 bases and J by 6 bases, and 19 bases separated the two germline ends. Germline CDR1 and CDR2: LNHDA and SQIVND (reference sequence). The CDR3 DNA is TGTGCCATTGGAGATCGGAATCCCCCCAATGAGCAGTTCTTC. Its translation is CAIGDRNPPNEQFF.